This T cell receptor (beta chain) was identified during a study of metastatic and nonmetastatic thyroid tumors. In the study overall: Blood and tumor or nodule tissue repertoires from malignant and benign thyroid patients were compared.

No patient received treatment before thyroid surgery. Study observations and caveats: Reportedly, malignant thyroid tumors had significantly higher TCR beta diversity than benign nodules, in blood and tumor.

This clone was counted many times. The antigen is unknown. With MiXCR, TCRdb called clones anew from the PCR reads. Found here are over 25,000 clones, 16% of them singletons; the top ten hold approximately 6.2%. This TCR was sampled from a male donor with papillary thyroid cancer or a benign thyroid nodule (not recorded which). Some clones in this sample may be carry-over from other donors' samples. The sequencing input was blood.

The CDR3 DNA reads TGTGCCAGTTATGGGCCTCCACCCCGTCGACAGGGAAGAAACACCATATATTTT. Protein product: CASYGPPPRRQGRNTIYF. The rearrangement joins TRBV3-1 to TRBJ1-3; 7 bases line up with TRBD1. Germline trimming cut 9 bases from V and 5 bases from J; bases unmatched to any gene: 22. Germline lookup yields CDR1 LGHDT and CDR2 YNNKEL (reference sequence). The CDR3 runs to 18 residues. Looking up the rest from reference TRBV3-1 and TRBJ1-3 gives the full variable domain: DTAVSQTPKYLVTQMGNDKSIKCEQNLGHDTMYWYKQDSKKFLKIMFSYNNKELIINETVPNRFSPKSPDKAHLNLHINSLELGDSAVYFCASYGPPPRRQGRNTIYFGEGSWLTVV.